A single sample is the source of the 18 T cell receptor beta chains below, sequenced in a study of T cell clonality in common variable immunodeficiency. Sequencing used immunoSEQ multiplex PCR; TCRdb keeps in-frame clones, though not all of them. The repertoire yields about 66,000 clones, none seen only once; the top ten contain roughly 1.6%. What was sequenced was peripheral blood mononuclear cells. These receptors all stem from a person aged 18-70 years in good health.

This clone was counted many times. The read comes to an end 3 residues before the CDR3 does, leaving the germline J gene to fill in the end. This sequence joins TRBV12-5 and TRBJ2-7, with 7 bases that match TRBD1. The junction had 5 bases not matched to a gene; V was cut back by 6 bases and J by 0 bases. CDR1 is LGHNT, CDR2 FRNRAP, per germline. The CDR3 has 14 residues. The CDR3 protein is CASGRTGDSYEQYF. CDR3 DNA, as far as it was read: TGTGCTAGTGGCAGGACAGGCGACTCCTACGAG. Combining the CDR3 with reference TRBV12-5 and TRBJ2-7 gives the whole variable domain DARVTQTPRHKVTEMGQEVTMRCQPILGHNTVFWYRQTMMQGLELLAYFRNRAPLDDSGMPKDRFSAEMPDATLATLKIQPSEPRDSAVYFCASGRTGDSYEQYFGPGTRLTVT.

In regard to this clone: The CDR3 end lies 3 residues beyond the end of the read and is filled in from the germline J gene. J is TRBJ1-2 and V is TRBV20-1, with D possibly TRBD1 on 5 matching bases. CDR1 is DFQATT and CDR2 is SNEGSKA in the germline V gene (reference sequence). The CDR3 loop spans 14 amino acids. The chain's CDR3 is CSAEVRGGTYEYTF. Partial CDR3 DNA: TGCAGTGCCGAGGTTCGCGGGGGAACCTACGAG.

This clone showed up many times. At one boundary the junction diverges from the germline segment, which might be a read error. The read stops 3 residues short of the end of the CDR3; the missing end is completed from the germline J gene. The J gene is TRBJ2-7, the V gene TRBV2; weak D call: TRBD2 (5 bases). This CDR3 has 15 residues. Germline V gene lookup returns CDR1 SNHLY and CDR2 FYNNEI. The CDR3 bases that were read are TGTGCCAGCAGGGAAGGACTGAAGCGTGGCGACGAG. Its translation: CASREGLKRGDE. The whole CDR3 protein is CASREGLKRGDEQYF.

This clone was seen repeatedly, ten times or more. CDR3 amino acids: CASSLGTGGAYEQYF. The sequenced CDR3 bases are TGTGCCAGCAGTTTAGGGACAGGGGGCGCCTACGAG. This chain links TRBV12-3 or TRBV12-4 with TRBJ2-7; 11 nucleotides align to TRBD1. The sequenced fragment ends 3 residues before the CDR3 boundary, so the rest is inferred from the germline J gene. The CDR3 runs 15 residues. Trimming cost V 1 base and J 2 bases; bases outside gene matches: 1.

This clone occurred many times. The read terminates 3 residues before the CDR3 end, so the remaining end is supplied by the germline J gene. The chain uses TRBV12-3 or TRBV12-4 and TRBJ2-2, with 7 bases identical to TRBD1. CDR3 length: 13 amino acids. J gave up 5 bases and V 5 bases, and 2 bases lay outside the gene matches. CDR3 bases read: TGTGCCAGCAGTCCGGGACAGACCGGGGAG. Translated: CASSPGQTGE. The full CDR3 protein reads CASSPGQTGELFF.

This clone was seen many times. The CDR3 goes on 3 residues after the read ends, and that part is filled in from the germline J gene. The rearrangement uses TRBV7-2 and TRBJ2-3, with TRBD2 matching 7 bases. The CDR3 extends over 15 amino acids. With V trimmed by 0 bases and J by 5 bases, 5 bases remained unmatched. Germline V lookup: CDR1 SGHTA, CDR2 FQGNSA. Incomplete CDR3 DNA: TGTGCCAGCAGCTTAGCGAGACTAGCCCTAGATACG. Encoded protein: CASSLARLALDT. The whole CDR3 is CASSLARLALDTQYF.

There are many counts of this clone. The read gets to within 3 residues of the CDR3 end, and the germline J gene fills in the rest. This chain connects TRBV19 to TRBJ1-5, with a weak D call TRBD1 (6 bases). Per germline, CDR1 LNHDA and CDR2 SQIVND (reference sequence). The CDR3 contains 14 residues. V lost 5 bases to trimming and J lost 7 bases, with 15 bases between them. Partial CDR3 DNA: TGTGCCAGTAGTTGGGGGGGGCGGGAGCAGCCC. Translating gives CASSWGGREQP. The full CDR3 sequence reads CASSWGGREQPQHF.

In its sample, this clone was seen many times. The read falls 3 residues short of the CDR3 end, and the missing part is taken from the germline J gene. The chain recombines TRBV13 with TRBJ2-1; D unresolved. This CDR3 is 13 amino acids long. Between the trimmed V and J ends, which lost 3 bases and 7 bases, there was a span of 10 bases. Germline assignment: CDR1 PRHDT and CDR2 FYEKMQ (reference sequence). The DNA read from the CDR3 is TGTGCCAGCAGCTTGCCGGCGGATAATGAG. Translated: CASSLPADNE. The whole CDR3 protein is CASSLPADNEQFF.

This clone was counted many times. The DNA ends 3 residues before the CDR3 does, and the rest of the CDR3 is filled in from the germline J gene. The chain is built from TRBV20-1 and TRBJ2-7, with 11 positions matching TRBD2. The CDR3 runs 14 residues. V shed 3 bases, J shed 2 bases, and the junction held 3 bases outside the gene matches. Germline CDR1 reads DFQATT; CDR2 reads SNEGSKA (reference sequence). The sequenced CDR3 bases are TGCAGTGCTAGGGTTAGCGGGGGGGCCTACGAG. This codes for CSARVSGGAYE. The whole CDR3 sequence reads CSARVSGGAYEQYF.

This clone was detected ten times or more. The CDR3 end lies 3 residues beyond the end of the read and is filled in from the germline J gene. The rearrangement joins TRBV19 to TRBJ2-2, with D perhaps TRBD1 or TRBD2 (7 bases each). Trimming pared 3 bases from V and 5 bases from J, leaving 13 bases between. CDR1 and CDR2 from the germline V gene are LNHDA and SQIVND (reference sequence). This CDR3 comprises 15 residues. The sequenced part of the CDR3 DNA is TGTGCCAGTAGTATGGGGAGGGGGCGAACCGGGGAG. It yields the protein CASSMGRGRTGE. The full CDR3 reads CASSMGRGRTGELFF.

This clone was counted many times. A clone one base away is much larger, so this may be a read error. The CDR3 end lies 3 residues beyond the end of the read and is filled in from the germline J gene. The J gene is TRBJ2-2, the V gene TRBV20-1, with 8 nucleotides matching TRBD2. CDR1 and CDR2 (germline): DFQATT, SNEGSKA (reference sequence). The CDR3 is 18 amino acids. The part of the CDR3 DNA that was read is TGCAGTGCCGGAAACGAGACTAGCGATTCTACTGGGGCCAACGTG. It is translated as CSAGNETSDSTGANV. The whole CDR3 sequence reads CSAGNETSDSTGANVLFF.

This clone was found many times. The read finishes 3 residues shy of the CDR3 end, and the germline J gene is used to complete it. The chain has TRBV5-1 and TRBJ2-5; TRBD2 aligns across 7 bases. Germline V lookup: CDR1 SGHRS, CDR2 YFSETQ. Trimming at V came to 1 base and at J to 2 bases, leaving 14 bases not matched to a gene. CDR3 length equals 18 residues. The CDR3 region is CASSLRGGRREVQETQYF. The part of the CDR3 DNA that was read is TGCGCCAGCAGCTTGAGGGGAGGGCGCAGGGAGGTTCAAGAGACC.

This clone was observed at least ten times. The read halts 3 residues ahead of the CDR3 end, with the missing end drawn from the germline J gene. This sequence joins TRBV5-6 and TRBJ1-2, with TRBD1 identical over 8 bases. The ends lost 3 bases at V and 0 bases at J; junction bases unmatched: 4. Germline lookup yields CDR1 SGHDT and CDR2 YYEEEE. The CDR3 runs 15 residues. The part of the CDR3 DNA that was read is TGTGCCAGCAGCTGGGACAGGTCGTCTAACTATGGC. It translates to CASSWDRSSNYG. The complete CDR3 protein is CASSWDRSSNYGYTF.

This clone was counted ten times or more. The read terminates 3 residues ahead of where the CDR3 ends, so the germline J gene completes it. The J gene is TRBJ2-7, the V gene TRBV7-3; 11 bases are a match to TRBD1. V was clipped by 5 bases and J by 5 bases; unmatched bases: 8. Looked up from germline, CDR1 is SGHTA and CDR2 is FQGTGA. The length of the CDR3 is 15 residues. The CDR3 reads CASSKAGTGGDEQYF. The CDR3 bases that were read are TGTGCCAGCAGCAAAGCCGGGACAGGGGGTGACGAG.

This clone was recorded many times. The read ends 3 residues early relative to the CDR3; the germline J gene fills the gap. The V call is TRBV19, the J call TRBJ1-5; TRBD1 aligns across 9 bases. The germline gives CDR1 LNHDA, CDR2 SQIVND (reference sequence). This CDR3 has 15 residues. The ends lost 6 bases at V and 4 bases at J; junction bases unmatched: 7. The sequenced CDR3 bases are TGTGCCAGTAGCAGCCGGGACAGGGCAAATCAGCCC. As protein: CASSSRDRANQP. The CDR3 reads in full as CASSSRDRANQPQHF.

This clone was counted at least ten times. The observed sequence ends 3 residues before the CDR3 terminus, with the missing tail filled in from the germline J gene. This chain uses TRBV19 with TRBJ1-2; 10 nucleotides align to TRBD1. V shed 7 bases, J shed 3 bases, and the junction held 8 bases outside the gene matches. The CDR3 has 15 amino acids. The germline V gene has CDR1 LNHDA and CDR2 SQIVND (reference sequence). This CDR3 is CASTGDRGLDYGYTF. The sequenced part of the CDR3 DNA is TGTGCCAGTACCGGGGACAGGGGATTAGACTATGGC.

This clone was detected ten times or more. The missing CDR3 end, 3 residues past where the read stops, is filled in from the germline J gene. The V gene is TRBV5-1, the J gene TRBJ1-1, with 8 bases identical to TRBD1. The trim removed 4 bases at V and 7 bases at J, leaving 12 bases unmatched. The CDR3 spans 15 residues. CDR1 SGHRS and CDR2 YFSETQ come from the germline V gene. The CDR3 sequence: CASSQKTGASLEAFF. CDR3 DNA, as far as it was read: TGCGCCAGCAGCCAGAAGACAGGGGCTAGCCTTGAA.

This clone was counted ten times or more. The CDR3 is cut off 3 residues early in the read; its end comes from the germline J gene. The chain carries TRBV29-1 and TRBJ2-7, with 11 bases lining up with TRBD1. Germline-derived CDR1 and CDR2 are SQVTM and ANQGSEA. After removal of 6 bases from V and 6 bases from J, the junction contained 7 bases not matched to a gene. CDR3 length: 13 amino acids. The CDR3 sequence is CSVGQGDTGEQYF. Incomplete CDR3 DNA: TGCAGCGTGGGACAGGGGGACACGGGCGAG.